This T cell receptor beta chain was captured by sequencing in a study of T cells in Graves' hyperthyroidism and ophthalmopathy. This clonotype appeared many times. This CDR3 comprises 13 residues. Germline V gene lookup returns CDR1 SNHLY and CDR2 FYNNEI. V trimming: 8 bases; J trimming: 2 bases; junction bases outside the gene matches: 3. Amplified regions were TCR beta CDR3 sequences from RNA transcripts. The TCR CDR3 first-round RT-PCR relied on the HTBI primer set. TCRdb used MiXCR to reprocess the multiplex PCR reads, holding one entry per CDR3 protein. In the table there are a few hundred thousand distinct CDR3 sequences, 16% of which are singletons.

This chain connects TRBV2 to TRBJ2-3; 8 bases align to TRBD1. The source of this sequence is a woman between 40 and 55 years old with Graves' ophthalmopathy. Sequencing was performed on blood. The CDR3 here is CASDRGVTDTQYF. The CDR3 DNA reads as TGTGCCAGCGACAGGGGAGTCACAGATACGCAGTATTTT.